These 22 T cell receptor beta chains were sequenced from one sample in a study of shared clonotypes between healthy human individuals. The protocol was immunoSEQ multiplex PCR, while the TCRdb copy is restricted to in-frame clones and leaves out a portion. The sample records some 2.4 million clones, approximately 93% being singletons. Input material: naive CD4+ T cells from PBMCs. Subset of the sample: CD45RA+ positively selected. The receptor source for this set is a man between 18 and 29 years old in good health. Some clones in this sample may be carry-over from other donors' samples.

The V and J genes are TRBV27 and TRBJ1-2; perhaps TRBD1 as D (6 bases). Germline V gene sequence: CDR1 MNHEY, CDR2 SMNVEV (reference sequence). The CDR3 runs to 14 residues. V gave up 0 bases and J gave up 6 bases, with 11 bases separating them. CDR3 nucleotide sequence: TGTGCCAGCAGTTTATCGCAGGGGCGCGATGGCTACACCTTC. Protein: CASSLSQGRDGYTF.

This rearrangement joins TRBV28 to TRBJ1-3, with D possibly being TRBD1 (5 bases). V was cut by 6 bases and J by 4 bases, with 19 bases left in between. Germline V CDR1 and CDR2: MDHEN, SYDVKM. The CDR3 runs 16 residues. The CDR3 protein is CASSPASPQGGNTIYF. The CDR3 DNA reads TGTGCCAGCAGCCCTGCTAGTCCTCAGGGAGGAAACACCATATATTTT.

The rearrangement uses TRBV7-3 and TRBJ2-1; TRBD2 matches at 8 bases. Germline assignment: CDR1 SGHTA and CDR2 FQGTGA. The CDR3 covers 17 residues. The ends lost 5 bases at V and 9 bases at J; junction bases unmatched: 18. CDR3 coding DNA: TGTGCCAGCAGCGCAACAACTGGGACTAGTCTTTTTGGTGAGCAGTTCTTC. This encodes CASSATTGTSLFGEQFF.

This clone was found once. The DNA for the CDR3 is TGTGCCAGCAGCCCCCGACGTGGAGATACGCAGTATTTT. This encodes CASSPRRGDTQYF. V and J are TRBV9 and TRBJ2-3; no clear D gene. V dropped 4 bases and J dropped 5 bases, with 11 bases sitting between them. CDR3 length: 13 residues. Germline CDR1 SGDLS, CDR2 YYNGEE.

V gene TRBV2 combines with J gene TRBJ2-7; TRBD1 is a possible D gene (5 bases). Germline CDR1 reads SNHLY; CDR2 reads FYNNEI. V was shortened by 5 bases and J by 0 bases, with 11 bases between the two germline ends. The CDR3 covers 14 residues. For the CDR3, the DNA is TGTGCCAGCAGTTTCAGGGCCGACTCCTACGAGCAGTACTTC. This sequence encodes CASSFRADSYEQYF.

A few counts support this clone. The rearrangement uses TRBV18 and TRBJ1-1; D not resolved. V lost 4 bases, J lost 3 bases, and 15 bases lay in between. Germline values: CDR1 KGHSH, CDR2 LQKENI. CDR3 length: 15 residues. The CDR3 nucleotides are TGTGCCAGCTCACAAAGTAACGGGCCGTACACTGAAGCTTTCTTT. This translates into CASSQSNGPYTEAFF.

This clone was observed a few times. The V gene is TRBV7-3, the J gene TRBJ2-6; no clear D gene. Germline lookup yields CDR1 SGHTA and CDR2 FQGTGA. V was shortened by 2 bases and J by 8 bases, with 22 bases between the two germline ends. This CDR3 has 18 residues. CDR3 sequence reads: CASSLLPLLGSPTNVLTF. The CDR3 bases are TGTGCCAGCAGCTTACTGCCCCTCCTGGGCAGTCCTACCAACGTCCTGACTTTC.

V and J are TRBV2 and TRBJ1-3; D not certain. This CDR3 region has 12 residues. CDR1 SNHLY and CDR2 FYNNEI come from the germline V gene. The V and J ends lost 7 bases and 0 bases respectively, with 4 bases between them. The CDR3 DNA is TGTGCCAGCAAGTCCTCTGGAAACACCATATATTTT. It encodes CASKSSGNTIYF.

The genes are TRBV7-3 and TRBJ2-2; D tentatively fits TRBD1 or TRBD2 (5 bases each). Trimming pared 1 base from V and 3 bases from J, leaving 12 bases between. The germline gives CDR1 SGHTA, CDR2 FQGTGA. The CDR3 length is 16 residues. DNA for the CDR3: TGTGCCAGCAGCTTAAGAGGGGTCGGGTACACCGGGGAGCTGTTTTTT. Its protein is CASSLRGVGYTGELFF.

The rearrangement links TRBV5-1 to TRBJ2-2; TRBD2 matches 8 bases. The CDR3 covers 15 residues. The V segment lost 4 bases and the J segment 4 bases; nucleotides outside the gene matches: 6. The germline CDR1 and CDR2 sequences are SGHRS and YFSETQ. The CDR3 sequence is CASSISGSGTGELFF. The CDR3 DNA reads TGCGCCAGCAGCATCAGCGGGAGTGGCACCGGGGAGCTGTTTTTT.

This chain connects TRBV11-3 to TRBJ2-7; no reliable D call. Germline V lookup: CDR1 SGHNT, CDR2 YENEEA. The V end was cut by 10 bases, the J end by 6 bases, with 10 bases between. This CDR3 is 10 amino acids long. As DNA, the CDR3 is TGTGCCACCAACACGGCCGAGCAGTACTTC. The encoded protein is CATNTAEQYF.

This chain links TRBV5-1 with TRBJ2-2, with D hard to call. The V gene's germline CDR1 is SGHRS and CDR2 YFSETQ. V was clipped by 7 bases and J by 1 base, with 17 bases between them. The CDR3 is 16 residues long. Written as DNA, the CDR3 is TGCGCCAGCCACGTATATGTGGGGATGAACACCGGGGAGCTGTTTTTT. Protein: CASHVYVGMNTGELFF.

The V call is TRBV11-3, the J call TRBJ1-2; 9 positions match TRBD1. Losses at the gene ends were 3 bases for V and 8 bases for J; bases not matched to a gene: 4. Germline CDR1 and CDR2: SGHNT and YENEEA. The CDR3 totals 13 residues. CDR3 DNA sequence: TGTGCCAGCAGCTTTACAGGGGGCGCGGGCTACACCTTC. Translated, it gives CASSFTGGAGYTF.

The chain couples TRBV5-1 to TRBJ1-4; TRBD1 might be the D (6 bases). Per the germline V gene, CDR1 is SGHRS and CDR2 is YFSETQ. The CDR3 sequence is 14 residues long. V lost 0 bases and J 6 bases, leaving 9 bases between the germline ends. The CDR3, as DNA: TGCGCCAGCAGCTTGGACAGGGCTTATGAAAAACTGTTTTTT. This translates into CASSLDRAYEKLFF.

The chain recombines TRBV5-4 with TRBJ1-5, with a weak D call TRBD1 (6 bases). This CDR3 spans 14 amino acids. V was clipped by 0 bases and J by 6 bases, with 10 bases between them. Looked up from germline, CDR1 is SGHNT and CDR2 is YYREEE (reference sequence). The CDR3 nucleotides are TGTGCCAGCAGCTTGGCAGGGGCCCCTCAGCCCCAGCATTTT. This translates into CASSLAGAPQPQHF. The full variable domain, with the rest looked up from reference TRBV5-4 and TRBJ1-5, is ETGVTQSPTHLIKTRGQQVTLRCSSQSGHNTVSWYQQALGQGPQFIFQYYREEENGRGNFPPRFSGLQFPNYSSELNVNALELDDSALYLCASSLAGAPQPQHFGDGTRLSIL.

The V gene is TRBV9, the J gene TRBJ2-7, with 8 bases aligning to TRBD1. Germline V lookup: CDR1 SGDLS, CDR2 YYNGEE. The CDR3 totals 15 residues. V dropped 4 bases and J dropped 5; count of bases not matched to a gene: 11. The CDR3 DNA follows: TGTGCCAGCAGCCCCCGGACAGGGAAATTCGACGAGCAGTACTTC. Translating it yields CASSPRTGKFDEQYF. The whole variable domain, remainder taken from reference TRBV9 and TRBJ2-7, is DSGVTQTPKHLITATGQRVTLRCSPRSGDLSVYWYQQSLDQGLQFLIQYYNGEERAKGNILERFSAQQFPDLHSELNLSSLELGDSALYFCASSPRTGKFDEQYFGPGTRLTVT.

V is TRBV18 and J is TRBJ2-1; 12 bases are shared with TRBD2. CDR1 and CDR2 from the germline V gene are KGHSH and LQKENI. V gave up 5 bases and J gave up 8 bases; unmatched junction bases: 4. The CDR3 contains 14 residues. In nucleotides, the CDR3 is TGTGCCAGCTCATCGACTAGCGGGAGCGATGAGCAGTTCTTC. As protein: CASSSTSGSDEQFF.

This clone turned up a few times. The chain employs TRBV5-4 and TRBJ1-3; D ambiguous. The CDR3 sequence is 14 residues long. In germline, CDR1 is SGHNT, CDR2 YYREEE (reference sequence). The ends were cut back, 0 bases at V and 0 bases at J, with 4 bases in the middle. In nucleotides, the CDR3 is TGTGCCAGCAGCTTGGACGGCTCTGGAAACACCATATATTTT. It is translated as CASSLDGSGNTIYF.

This chain connects TRBV28 to TRBJ2-7; D is ambiguous. The CDR3 spans 13 residues. CDR1 MDHEN and CDR2 SYDVKM come from the germline V gene. Trimming removed 5 bases from V and 1 base from J, with 9 bases in between. The CDR3 DNA reads TGTGCCAGCAGTGTTAGGGAATCCTACGAGCAGTACTTC. It yields the protein CASSVRESYEQYF.

This clone was detected only a few times. The chain is built from TRBV30 and TRBJ2-2; D is perhaps TRBD1 or TRBD2 (6 bases each). The germline V gene encodes CDR1 GTSNPN and CDR2 SVGIG (reference sequence). Trimming cost V 8 bases and J 1 base, with 14 bases left between them. The CDR3 spans 14 residues. The CDR3 spells CAGGGSGNTGELFF. The CDR3 DNA is TGTGCCGGGGGCGGTAGCGGGAACACCGGGGAGCTGTTTTTT.

This chain uses TRBV7-9 with TRBJ2-4; TRBD2 might be the D (6 bases). The germline CDR1 and CDR2 sequences are SEHNR and FQNEAQ (reference sequence). The CDR3 length is 18 residues. The germline V and J ends were trimmed by 2 bases and 0 bases, with 17 bases remaining between them. The CDR3 DNA is TGTGCCAGCAGCTTATTCGCGGGAAACCTTTTAGCCAAAAACATTCAGTACTTC. Protein product: CASSLFAGNLLAKNIQYF.

There are a few counts of this clone. This specimen includes other DNA sequences encoding the same CDR3. The V gene is TRBV30, the J gene TRBJ1-5; 7 positions match TRBD1. The length of the CDR3 is 13 residues. V lost 5 bases to trimming and J lost 3 bases; unmatched junction nucleotides: 4. Per germline, CDR1 GTSNPN and CDR2 SVGIG (reference sequence). The CDR3 DNA reads as TGTGCCTGGTCAGGGGGGTCCAATCAGCCCCAGCATTTT. Its protein is CAWSGGSNQPQHF.